One TCR beta chain is described in this entry. Amplification by 5'RACE using constant-segment primers produced TCR alpha and TCR beta cDNA libraries that carried sample barcodes and UMIs. MiXCR, applied by TCRdb to the 5' RACE reads, yields one record per CDR3 protein. This table holds 50,000 to 60,000 distinct CDR3 sequences, around a quarter found once. The data derive from a study of T-cell memory formation after mild COVID-19. In germline, CDR1 is MNHEY, CDR2 SVGAGI. The V end lost 5 bases, the J end lost 8 bases, and 21 bases lay between the germline ends. CDR3 size: 15 residues. This sequence joins TRBV6-5 and TRBJ1-2, with D tentatively TRBD1 (6 bases). What was sequenced was PBMCs or a T cell subset sorted from them (not recorded which). The receptor's source is a man younger than 35 who had mild COVID-19 (a few samples of this study predate the infection). Cell type and time point are not known. The CDR3 region has the DNA TGTGCCAGCAGTCCCCTGGGGGGCAGTCTAGGAGGCTACACCTTC. This sequence encodes CASSPLGGSLGGYTF.